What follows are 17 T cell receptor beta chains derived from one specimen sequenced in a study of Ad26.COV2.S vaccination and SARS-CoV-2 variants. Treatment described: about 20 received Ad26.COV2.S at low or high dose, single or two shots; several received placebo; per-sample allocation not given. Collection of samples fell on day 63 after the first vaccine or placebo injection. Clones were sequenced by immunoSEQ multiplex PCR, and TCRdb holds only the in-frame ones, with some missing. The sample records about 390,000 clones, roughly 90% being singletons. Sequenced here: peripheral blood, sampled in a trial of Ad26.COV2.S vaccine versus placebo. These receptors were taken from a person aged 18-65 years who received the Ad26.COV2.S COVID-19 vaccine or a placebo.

In DNA, the CDR3 is TGTGCCAGCAGTCGGGGTGATAGCAATCAGCCCCAGCATTTT. Protein product: CASSRGDSNQPQHF. The chain is built from TRBV27 and TRBJ1-5; D gene unclear. The germline gives CDR1 MNHEY, CDR2 SMNVEV (reference sequence). This CDR3 has 14 amino acids. V was cut by 5 bases and J by 0 bases, with 8 bases left in between.

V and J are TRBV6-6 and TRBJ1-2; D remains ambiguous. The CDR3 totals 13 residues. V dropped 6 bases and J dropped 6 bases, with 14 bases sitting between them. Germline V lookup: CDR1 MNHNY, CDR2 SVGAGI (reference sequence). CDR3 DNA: TGTGCCAGCAGCCACCACCTTATGAATGGCTACACCTTC. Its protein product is CASSHHLMNGYTF.

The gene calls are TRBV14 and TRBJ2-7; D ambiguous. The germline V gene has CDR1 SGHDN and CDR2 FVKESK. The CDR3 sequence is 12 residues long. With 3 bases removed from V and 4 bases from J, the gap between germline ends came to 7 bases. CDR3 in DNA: TGTGCCAGCAGCCAGGATTTTTACGAGCAGTACTTC. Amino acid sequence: CASSQDFYEQYF.

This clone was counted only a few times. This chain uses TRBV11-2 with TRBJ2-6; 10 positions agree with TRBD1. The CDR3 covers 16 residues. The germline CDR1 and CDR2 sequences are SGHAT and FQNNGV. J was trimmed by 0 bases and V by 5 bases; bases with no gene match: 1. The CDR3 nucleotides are TGTGCCAGCAGCCGGGACAGGGGCTCTGGGGCCAACGTCCTGACTTTC. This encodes CASSRDRGSGANVLTF.

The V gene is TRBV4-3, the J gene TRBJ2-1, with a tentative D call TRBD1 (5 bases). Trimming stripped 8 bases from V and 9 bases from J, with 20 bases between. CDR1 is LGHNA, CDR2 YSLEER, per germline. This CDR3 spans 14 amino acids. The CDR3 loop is CASRKAPQGTEQFF. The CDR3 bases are TGCGCCAGCCGCAAGGCCCCCCAGGGAACTGAGCAGTTCTTC.

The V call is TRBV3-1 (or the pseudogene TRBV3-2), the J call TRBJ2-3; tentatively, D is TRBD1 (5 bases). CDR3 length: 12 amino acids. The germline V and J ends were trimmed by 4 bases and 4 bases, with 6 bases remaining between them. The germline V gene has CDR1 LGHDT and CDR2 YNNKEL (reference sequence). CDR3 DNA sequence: TGTGCCAGCAGCCTAGGGGCAGATACGCAGTATTTT. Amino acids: CASSLGADTQYF.

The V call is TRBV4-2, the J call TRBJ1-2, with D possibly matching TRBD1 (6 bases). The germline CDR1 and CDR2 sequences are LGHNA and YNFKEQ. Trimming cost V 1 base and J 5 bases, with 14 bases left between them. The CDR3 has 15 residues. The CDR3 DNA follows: TGTGCCAGCAGCCAAGTCTTAACTACAGGGTATGGCTACACCTTC. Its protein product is CASSQVLTTGYGYTF.

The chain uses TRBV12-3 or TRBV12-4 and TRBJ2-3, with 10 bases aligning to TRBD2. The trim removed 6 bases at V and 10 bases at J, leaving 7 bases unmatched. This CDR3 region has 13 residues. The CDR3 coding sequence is TGTGCCAGCAGCCCTATAGCGGGGGGAGCGCAGTATTTT. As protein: CASSPIAGGAQYF.

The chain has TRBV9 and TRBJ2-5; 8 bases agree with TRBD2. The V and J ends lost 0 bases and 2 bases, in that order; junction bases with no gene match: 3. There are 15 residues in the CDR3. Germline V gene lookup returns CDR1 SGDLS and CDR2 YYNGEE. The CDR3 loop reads CASSVVSGAQETQYF. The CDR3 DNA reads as TGTGCCAGCAGCGTAGTTAGCGGGGCTCAAGAGACCCAGTACTTC.

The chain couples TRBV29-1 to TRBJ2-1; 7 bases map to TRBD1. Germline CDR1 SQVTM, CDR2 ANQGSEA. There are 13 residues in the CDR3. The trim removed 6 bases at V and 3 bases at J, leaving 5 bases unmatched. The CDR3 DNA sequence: TGCAGCGTGACCGGGACAGACTACAATGAGCAGTTCTTC. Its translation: CSVTGTDYNEQFF.

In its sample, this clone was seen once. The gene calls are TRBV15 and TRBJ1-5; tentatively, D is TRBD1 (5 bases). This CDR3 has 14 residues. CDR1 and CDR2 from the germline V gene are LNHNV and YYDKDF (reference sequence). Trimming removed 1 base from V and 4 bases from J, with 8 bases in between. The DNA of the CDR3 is TGTGCCACCAGCAGAGGGGGGGTTAATCAGCCCCAGCATTTT. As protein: CATSRGGVNQPQHF.

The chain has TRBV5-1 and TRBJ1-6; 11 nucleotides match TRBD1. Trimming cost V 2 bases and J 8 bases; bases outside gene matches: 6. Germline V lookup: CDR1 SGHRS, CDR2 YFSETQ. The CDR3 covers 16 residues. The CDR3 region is CASSFAGQGAHSPLHF. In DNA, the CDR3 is TGCGCCAGCAGCTTTGCAGGACAGGGGGCTCATTCACCCCTCCACTTT.

CDR3 loop: CASSIKGAGGSRTEAFF. As DNA, the CDR3 is TGTGCCAGCAGCATAAAAGGGGCAGGGGGCAGTCGGACTGAAGCTTTCTTT. J is TRBJ1-1 and V is TRBV11-2; 8 bases fit TRBD1. This CDR3 has 17 residues. The junction had 16 bases not matched to a gene; V was cut back by 5 bases and J by 5 bases. Looked up from germline, CDR1 is SGHAT and CDR2 is FQNNGV. Drawing the rest from reference TRBV11-2 and TRBJ1-1, the complete variable domain is EAGVAQSPRYKIIEKRQSVAFWCNPISGHATLYWYQQILGQGPKLLIQFQNNGVVDDSQLPKDRFSAERLKGVDSTLKIQPAKLEDSAVYLCASSIKGAGGSRTEAFFGQGTRLTVV.

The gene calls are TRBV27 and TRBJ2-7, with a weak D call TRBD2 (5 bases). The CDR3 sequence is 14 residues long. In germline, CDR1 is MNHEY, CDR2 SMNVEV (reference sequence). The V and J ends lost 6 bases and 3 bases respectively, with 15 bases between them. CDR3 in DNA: TGTGCCAGCAGGAATTCGGGAAGTCTCTACGAGCAGTACTTC. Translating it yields CASRNSGSLYEQYF.

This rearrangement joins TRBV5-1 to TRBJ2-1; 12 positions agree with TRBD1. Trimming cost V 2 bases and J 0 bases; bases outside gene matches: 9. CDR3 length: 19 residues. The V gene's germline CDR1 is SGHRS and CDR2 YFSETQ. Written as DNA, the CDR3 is TGCGCCAGCAGCTTAACCGGGACAGGGGGCATTCCCTCCTACAATGAGCAGTTCTTC. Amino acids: CASSLTGTGGIPSYNEQFF. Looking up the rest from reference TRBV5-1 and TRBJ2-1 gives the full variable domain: KAGVTQTPRYLIKTRGQQVTLSCSPISGHRSVSWYQQTPGQGLQFLFEYFSETQRNKGNFPGRFSGRQFSNSRSEMNVSTLELGDSALYLCASSLTGTGGIPSYNEQFFGPGTRLTVL.

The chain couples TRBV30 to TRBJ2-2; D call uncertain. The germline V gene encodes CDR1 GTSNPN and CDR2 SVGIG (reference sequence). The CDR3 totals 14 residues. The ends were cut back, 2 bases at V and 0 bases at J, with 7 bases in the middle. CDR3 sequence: CAWSQSSNTGELFF. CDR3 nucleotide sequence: TGTGCCTGGAGTCAAAGCTCGAACACCGGGGAGCTGTTTTTT.

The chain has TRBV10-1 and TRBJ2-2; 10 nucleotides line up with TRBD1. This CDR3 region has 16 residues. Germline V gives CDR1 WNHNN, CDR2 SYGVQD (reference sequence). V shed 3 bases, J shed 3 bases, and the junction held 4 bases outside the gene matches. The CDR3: CASSEGTGVDTGELFF. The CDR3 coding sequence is TGCGCCAGCAGTGAAGGGACAGGGGTAGACACCGGGGAGCTGTTTTTT.